A single sample gave rise to the 24 T cell receptor beta chains below, sequenced in a study of blood T cell repertoires in COVID-19. The protocol was immunoSEQ multiplex PCR, while the TCRdb copy is restricted to in-frame clones and leaves out a portion. The sample shows a few hundred thousand clones, 80% to 90% of them seen only once. The sample consisted of peripheral blood. The receptor source for this set is a man aged 60 to 69 who had recovered from COVID-19.

The gene calls are TRBV19 and TRBJ2-1; unclear D gene. CDR3 length: 15 amino acids. V shed 5 bases and J shed 6 bases, with 17 bases lying between them. Germline lookup yields CDR1 LNHDA and CDR2 SQIVND (reference sequence). The DNA of the CDR3 is TGTGCCAGTAGTGCCCGACTGGTTAGCACCAATGAGCAGTTCTTC. This sequence encodes CASSARLVSTNEQFF.

DNA of the CDR3: TGTGCCACCAGGCCTCCCTCAGGGATTAAGTCCTACGAGCAGTACTTC. It is translated as CATRPPSGIKSYEQYF. The J gene is TRBJ2-7, the V gene TRBV24-1, with D possibly TRBD1 on 5 matching bases. Trimming removed 7 bases from V and 1 base from J, with 19 bases in between. This CDR3 contains 16 residues. The germline V gene encodes CDR1 KGHDR and CDR2 SFDVKD.

The chain employs TRBV9 and TRBJ2-1; 10 positions agree with TRBD2. CDR3 length: 16 residues. CDR1 SGDLS and CDR2 YYNGEE come from the germline V gene. V was pared by 3 bases and J by 4 bases, with 7 bases of the junction left unmatched. The CDR3 reads CASSDSGGTHYNEQFF. For the CDR3, the DNA is TGTGCCAGCAGCGATAGCGGGGGGACCCATTACAATGAGCAGTTCTTC.

The chain has TRBV3-1 (or the pseudogene TRBV3-2) and TRBJ1-6; D gene unclear. Trimming left V 1 base short and J 5 bases short, with 9 bases between. This CDR3 is built from 15 residues. Germline assignment: CDR1 LGHDT and CDR2 YNNKEL (reference sequence). For the CDR3, the DNA is TGTGCCAGCAGCCAAGCACGAGGCCATAATTCACCCCTCCACTTT. Translation: CASSQARGHNSPLHF.

The chain carries TRBV6-6 and TRBJ1-2; D might be TRBD1 (5 bases). Germline CDR1 and CDR2: MNHNY and SVGAGI (reference sequence). The CDR3 totals 15 residues. The V gene lost 0 bases and the J gene lost 0 bases, with 8 bases spanning the gap. This chain's CDR3 is CASSYSQGPNYGYTF. The CDR3 nucleotides are TGTGCCAGCAGTTACTCCCAGGGCCCTAACTATGGCTACACCTTC.

The chain employs TRBV7-3 and TRBJ1-2; no reliable D call. The CDR3 has 12 residues. Trimming stripped 6 bases from V and 4 bases from J, with 9 bases between. Germline loops: CDR1 SGHTA, CDR2 FQGTGA. DNA for the CDR3: TGTGCCAGCAGTTCCAACAGCTATGGCTACACCTTC. It specifies CASSSNSYGYTF. Full variable domain (remainder filled in from reference TRBV7-3 and TRBJ1-2): GAGVSQTPSNKVTEKGKYVELRCDPISGHTALYWYRQSLGQGPEFLIYFQGTGAADDSGLPNDRFFAVRPEGSVSTLKIQRTERGDSAVYLCASSSNSYGYTFGSGTRLTVV.

The rearrangement links TRBV19 to TRBJ1-5; TRBD1 matches 8 bases. Unmatched junction bases numbered 3, after V lost 6 bases and J lost 2 bases. CDR3 length: 14 residues. Per germline, CDR1 LNHDA and CDR2 SQIVND (reference sequence). CDR3 protein: CASRRGQGNQPQHF. CDR3 bases: TGTGCCAGTAGGAGGGGACAGGGCAATCAGCCCCAGCATTTT.

The sample holds many counts of this clone. At one of its ends the junction is not consistent with the germline gene, which may arise from a read error. The chain carries TRBV12-3 or TRBV12-4 and TRBJ2-1, with D unresolved. The CDR3 totals 12 residues. CDR3 DNA sequence: TGTGCCAGCGGTTTCCCTTACAATGAGCAGTTCTTC. Translated: CASGFPYNEQFF.

The chain couples TRBV6-6 to TRBJ2-3; 8 bases map to TRBD2. V lost 11 bases and J lost 8; bases outside the gene matches: 18. The CDR3 spans 15 residues. CDR1 MNHNY and CDR2 SVGAGI come from the germline V gene (reference sequence). The CDR3 nucleotides read TGTGCCGGGGGGGTTAGCGGGGTCCCTGGGAGTACGCAGTATTTT. Translated: CAGGVSGVPGSTQYF.

V and J are TRBV5-4 and TRBJ2-7; 7 bases match TRBD1. The CDR3 runs to 13 residues. The ends lost 4 bases at V and 2 bases at J; junction bases unmatched: 3. Germline assignment: CDR1 SGHNT and CDR2 YYREEE (reference sequence). CDR3 protein: CASSEGTAYEQYF. Here the CDR3 DNA reads TGTGCCAGCAGCGAGGGGACAGCCTACGAGCAGTACTTC.

The rearrangement uses TRBV30 and TRBJ2-3, with 7 bases identical to TRBD2. Germline CDR1 and CDR2: GTSNPN and SVGIG (reference sequence). The CDR3 is made up of 14 amino acids. With 5 bases clipped from V and 5 bases from J, the junction kept 10 bases outside the gene matches. Here the CDR3 reads CAWDMGGLGDTQYF. In nucleotides, the CDR3 is TGTGCCTGGGACATGGGGGGGTTAGGAGATACGCAGTATTTT.

This chain uses TRBV30 with TRBJ2-3; a weak D match, TRBD2 (6 bases). Per the germline V gene, CDR1 is GTSNPN and CDR2 is SVGIG (reference sequence). Trimming shortened V by 2 bases and J by 0 bases, and 9 bases separated the two germline ends. The CDR3 loop spans 14 amino acids. The CDR3 nucleotides read TGTGCCTGGAGTAGTAGCGGTAGCACAGATACGCAGTATTTT. Protein product: CAWSSSGSTDTQYF.

CDR3 coding DNA: TGTGCCAGCAGTGGGGGCGGGGGGACGAACACCGGGGAGCTGTTTTTT. It yields the protein CASSGGGGTNTGELFF. This chain joins TRBV25-1 and TRBJ2-2; 8 bases line up with TRBD2. The germline V gene encodes CDR1 MGHDK and CDR2 SYGVNS. With V trimmed by 4 bases and J by 0 bases, 4 bases remained unmatched. The CDR3 is 16 residues long.

This clone was detected only once. CDR3 nucleotide sequence: TGTGCCAGTAGTATACTAGCGGGGGCAATCGAGCAGTACTTC. As protein: CASSILAGAIEQYF. The rearrangement joins TRBV19 to TRBJ2-7, with TRBD2 identical over 10 bases. After removal of 2 bases from V and 6 bases from J, the junction contained 4 bases not matched to a gene. Germline CDR1 reads LNHDA; CDR2 reads SQIVND (reference sequence). CDR3 length: 14 residues.

This chain uses TRBV6-6 with TRBJ1-2; D remains unclear. The germline V gene has CDR1 MNHNY and CDR2 SVGAGI (reference sequence). The CDR3 covers 12 residues. Between the trimmed V and J ends, which lost 6 bases and 2 bases, there was a span of 7 bases. The CDR3 DNA reads as TGTGCCAGCAGGGGCGAGAACTATGGCTACACCTTC. This encodes CASRGENYGYTF.

The chain joins TRBV30 to TRBJ2-2; 12 nucleotides agree with TRBD1. The CDR3 extends over 15 amino acids. The trim removed 4 bases at V and 7 bases at J, leaving 7 bases unmatched. Per the germline V gene, CDR1 is GTSNPN and CDR2 is SVGIG (reference sequence). DNA of the CDR3: TGTGCCTGGACCGGGACAGGGGGCCATAGCGGGGAGCTGTTTTTT. Translated, it gives CAWTGTGGHSGELFF.

The V and J genes are TRBV3-1 (or the pseudogene TRBV3-2) and TRBJ1-5; D is uncertain. There are 15 residues in the CDR3. Trimming pared 0 bases from V and 3 bases from J, leaving 9 bases between. Germline lookup yields CDR1 LGHDT and CDR2 YNNKEL (reference sequence). CDR3 bases: TGTGCCAGCAGCCAAGAGGGGAGGTACAATCAGCCCCAGCATTTT. Encoded protein: CASSQEGRYNQPQHF.

The gene calls are TRBV5-1 and TRBJ1-4; D not resolved. This CDR3 spans 14 amino acids. V was clipped by 0 bases and J by 8 bases, with 11 bases between them. Looked up from germline, CDR1 is SGHRS and CDR2 is YFSETQ. The CDR3 spells CASSLGREEEKLFF. The CDR3 bases are TGCGCCAGCAGCTTGGGTAGGGAGGAAGAAAAACTGTTTTTT.

This chain joins TRBV28 and TRBJ1-4, with 10 bases fitting TRBD1. In germline, CDR1 is MDHEN, CDR2 SYDVKM. The trim removed 4 bases at V and 7 bases at J, leaving 6 bases unmatched. CDR3 length equals 15 residues. CDR3 loop: CASSSIRTGGEKLFF. The CDR3 DNA is TGTGCCAGCAGTTCCATCCGGACAGGGGGTGAAAAACTGTTTTTT.

V and J are TRBV18 and TRBJ1-1; no reliable D call. Per the germline V gene, CDR1 is KGHSH and CDR2 is LQKENI. The CDR3 extends over 14 amino acids. V shed 6 bases and J shed 0 bases, with 11 bases lying between them. This chain's CDR3 is CASSSSNLNTEAFF. DNA for the CDR3: TGTGCCAGCTCCTCGTCCAACTTGAACACTGAAGCTTTCTTT.

The genes are TRBV5-1 and TRBJ2-7, with D perhaps TRBD1 (6 bases). This CDR3 region has 15 residues. The germline gives CDR1 SGHRS, CDR2 YFSETQ. V lost 0 bases and J 5 bases, leaving 15 bases between the germline ends. CDR3 loop: CASSLVKQGRDEQYF. The CDR3 DNA sequence: TGCGCCAGCAGCTTGGTAAAACAGGGACGCGACGAGCAGTACTTC. Drawing the rest from reference TRBV5-1 and TRBJ2-7, the complete variable domain is KAGVTQTPRYLIKTRGQQVTLSCSPISGHRSVSWYQQTPGQGLQFLFEYFSETQRNKGNFPGRFSGRQFSNSRSEMNVSTLELGDSALYLCASSLVKQGRDEQYFGPGTRLTVT.

The chain is built from TRBV27 and TRBJ1-1; D remains ambiguous. This CDR3 comprises 14 residues. CDR1 and CDR2 (germline): MNHEY, SMNVEV (reference sequence). The ends were cut back, 3 bases at V and 0 bases at J, with 8 bases in the middle. In DNA form, the CDR3 reads TGTGCCAGCAGTTTGTACAGCCTGAACACTGAAGCTTTCTTT. It specifies CASSLYSLNTEAFF.

V and J are TRBV18 and TRBJ2-3, with D possibly TRBD2 on 6 matching bases. V was cut by 5 bases and J by 5 bases, with 26 bases left in between. Germline V lookup: CDR1 KGHSH, CDR2 LQKENI. This CDR3 spans 18 amino acids. The CDR3 nucleotides are TGTGCCAGCTCAACGCAAGCGTCCGCGGGACTTCCCGGAGATACGCAGTATTTT. Its translation: CASSTQASAGLPGDTQYF.

The V call is TRBV6-1, the J call TRBJ2-1; D gene ambiguous. This CDR3 spans 13 amino acids. V lost 3 bases and J 6 bases, leaving 9 bases between the germline ends. Germline V CDR1 and CDR2: MNHNS, SASEGT. CDR3: CASSDPTPNEQFF. The CDR3 DNA reads as TGTGCCAGCAGTGACCCTACGCCCAATGAGCAGTTCTTC.